This T cell receptor (beta chain) was observed in a study of cytomegalovirus exposure and HLA in healthy donors. Study conclusions and caveats: There were under 200 TCR beta chains listed as cytomegalovirus-associated.

Using immunoSEQ multiplex PCR, the repertoire was profiled, and TCRdb retains in-frame clones only, with some absent. The data contain fewer than 350,000 clones, around nine tenths of them singletons. CDR1 is SGHDN, CDR2 FVKESK, per germline. V was pared by 1 base and J by 3 bases, with 17 bases between. This CDR3 has 17 amino acids. A note on this clone: The antigen is unknown.

This rearrangement joins TRBV14 to TRBJ2-3; D might be TRBD2 (5 bases). The sample consisted of PBMCs. The clonotype comes from a woman under 30 in good health and CMV-seronegative. CDR3 sequence reads: CASSQGGVRGSTDTQYF. Written as DNA, the CDR3 is TGTGCCAGCAGCCAAGGCGGCGTCCGGGGAAGTACAGATACGCAGTATTTT.